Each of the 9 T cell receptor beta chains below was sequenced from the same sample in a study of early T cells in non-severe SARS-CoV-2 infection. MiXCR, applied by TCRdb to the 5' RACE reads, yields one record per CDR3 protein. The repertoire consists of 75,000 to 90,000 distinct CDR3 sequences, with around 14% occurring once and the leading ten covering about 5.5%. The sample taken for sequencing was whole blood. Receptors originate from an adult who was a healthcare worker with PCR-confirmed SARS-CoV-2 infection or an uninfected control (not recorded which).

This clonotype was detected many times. The CDR3 sequence: CASSQSIIAGLPDEQFF. The CDR3 DNA reads as TGTGCCAGCAGCCAATCCATAATAGCGGGACTGCCCGATGAGCAGTTCTTC. The chain has TRBV4-2 and TRBJ2-1; 8 bases match TRBD2. The germline V gene encodes CDR1 LGHNA and CDR2 YNFKEQ. This CDR3 contains 17 residues. Unmatched junction bases numbered 14, after V lost 2 bases and J lost 8 bases.

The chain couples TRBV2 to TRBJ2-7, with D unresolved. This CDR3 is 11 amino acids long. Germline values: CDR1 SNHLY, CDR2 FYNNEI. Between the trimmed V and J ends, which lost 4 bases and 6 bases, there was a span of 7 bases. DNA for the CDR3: TGTGCCAGCAGTGTCGCCAGCGAGCAGTACTTC. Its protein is CASSVASEQYF.

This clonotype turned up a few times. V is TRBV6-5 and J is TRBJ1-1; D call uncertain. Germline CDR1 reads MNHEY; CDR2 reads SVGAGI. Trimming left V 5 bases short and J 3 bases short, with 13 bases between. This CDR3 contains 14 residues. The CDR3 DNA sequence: TGTGCCAGCAGTCGCGGGGTAGAGTACACTGAAGCTTTCTTT. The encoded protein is CASSRGVEYTEAFF.

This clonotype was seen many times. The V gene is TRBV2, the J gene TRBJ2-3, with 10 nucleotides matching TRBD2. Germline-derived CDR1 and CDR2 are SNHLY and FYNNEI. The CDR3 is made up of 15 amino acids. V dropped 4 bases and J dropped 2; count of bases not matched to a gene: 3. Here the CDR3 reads CASSGSGRITDTQYF. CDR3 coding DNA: TGTGCCAGCAGTGGTAGCGGGAGGATCACAGATACGCAGTATTTT.

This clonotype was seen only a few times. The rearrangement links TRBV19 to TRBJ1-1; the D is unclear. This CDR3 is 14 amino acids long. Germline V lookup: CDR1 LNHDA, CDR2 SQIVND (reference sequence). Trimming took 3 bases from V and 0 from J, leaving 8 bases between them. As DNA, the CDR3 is TGTGCCAGTAGTATGGCGGCCATGAACACTGAAGCTTTCTTT. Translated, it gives CASSMAAMNTEAFF.

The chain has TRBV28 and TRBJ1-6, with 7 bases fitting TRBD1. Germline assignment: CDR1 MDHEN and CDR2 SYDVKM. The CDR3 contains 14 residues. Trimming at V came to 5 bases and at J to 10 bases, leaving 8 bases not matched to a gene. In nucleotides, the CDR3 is TGTGCCAGCAGTCCCATCAGGGGGGTATCACCCCTCCACTTT. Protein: CASSPIRGVSPLHF.

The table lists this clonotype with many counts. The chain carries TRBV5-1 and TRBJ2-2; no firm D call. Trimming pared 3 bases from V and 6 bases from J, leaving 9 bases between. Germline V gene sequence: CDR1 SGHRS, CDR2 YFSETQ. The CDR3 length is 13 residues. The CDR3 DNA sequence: TGCGCCAGCAGCTCGAGAGGACCCGGGGAGCTGTTTTTT. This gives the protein CASSSRGPGELFF.

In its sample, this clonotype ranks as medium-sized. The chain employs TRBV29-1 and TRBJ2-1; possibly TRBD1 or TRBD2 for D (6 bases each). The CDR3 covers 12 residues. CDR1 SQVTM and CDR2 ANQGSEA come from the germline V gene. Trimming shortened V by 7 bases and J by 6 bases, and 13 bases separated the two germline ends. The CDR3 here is CSAWGAANEQFF. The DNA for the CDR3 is TGCAGCGCCTGGGGGGCCGCCAATGAGCAGTTCTTC.

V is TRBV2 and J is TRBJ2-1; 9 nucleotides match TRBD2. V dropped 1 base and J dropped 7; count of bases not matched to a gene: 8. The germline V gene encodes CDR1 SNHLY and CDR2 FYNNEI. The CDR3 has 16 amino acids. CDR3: CASSEVWREGGNEQFF. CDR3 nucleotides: TGTGCCAGCAGTGAAGTGTGGCGGGAGGGTGGAAATGAGCAGTTCTTC.